The rows below give T cell receptor beta chains drawn from one sample of a study of cytomegalovirus exposure and HLA in healthy donors. The protocol was immunoSEQ multiplex PCR, while the TCRdb copy is restricted to in-frame clones and leaves out a portion. The sample contains some 150,000 clones, roughly three quarters of which appear only once. Input material: PBMCs. Source of these receptors: a middle-aged woman in good health and CMV-seronegative. CDR3s include the opening cysteine and the closing phenylalanine or tryptophan. The order of the fields is D gene, CDR3 length, J gene, clone size, V gene, CDR3 DNA, CDR3 protein. A D gene is named only where the DNA matches it firmly. Rows give clone size only sometimes, using once, few, many, or a class for an expanded clone.

d_gene: TRBD1; len: 15; j_gene: TRBJ1-5; abundance: NA; v_gene: TRBV10-3; CDR3nt: TGTGCCATCAGTGGGGGACAGGGGTTCGGTCAGCCCCAGCATTTT; CDR3aa: CAISGGQGFGQPQHF
d_gene: TRBD2; len: 15; j_gene: TRBJ2-7; abundance: NA; v_gene: TRBV27; CDR3nt: TGTGCCAGCAGTTCGGCGGGACTAACCCTCTACGAGCAGTACTTC; CDR3aa: CASSSAGLTLYEQYF
d_gene: NA; len: 16; j_gene: TRBJ2-2; abundance: NA; v_gene: TRBV5-8; CDR3nt: TGTGCCAGCAGTATAGGCCTCAGGGCGTCGGACGGGGAGCTGTTTTTT; CDR3aa: CASSIGLRASDGELFF
d_gene: NA; len: 12; j_gene: TRBJ2-5; abundance: NA; v_gene: TRBV29-1; CDR3nt: TGCAGCGTTGTAGCACACCAAGAGACCCAGTACTTC; CDR3aa: CSVVAHQETQYF
d_gene: NA; len: 14; j_gene: TRBJ1-2; abundance: NA; v_gene: TRBV28; CDR3nt: TGTGCCAGCAGACGCGGGGGGGGCGGCTATGGCTACACCTTC; CDR3aa: CASRRGGGGYGYTF
d_gene: TRBD1; len: 16; j_gene: TRBJ1-2; abundance: NA; v_gene: TRBV27; CDR3nt: TGTGCCAGCAGTTTTTCTTCCTTCGGACAGGGATATGGCTACACCTTC; CDR3aa: CASSFSSFGQGYGYTF
d_gene: NA; len: 12; j_gene: TRBJ1-2; abundance: NA; v_gene: TRBV5-1; CDR3nt: TGCGCCAGCAGCCCGTCGGGGTATGGCTACACCTTC; CDR3aa: CASSPSGYGYTF
d_gene: NA; len: 14; j_gene: TRBJ2-7; abundance: NA; v_gene: TRBV4-1; CDR3nt: TGCGCCAGCAGCGGAGGGGGCACAGGATACGAGCAGTACTTC; CDR3aa: CASSGGGTGYEQYF
d_gene: TRBD1; len: 16; j_gene: TRBJ1-2; abundance: NA; v_gene: TRBV5-8; CDR3nt: TGTGCCAGCAGCGAGGTGGGACAGGGGGACTTCTATGGCTACACCTTC; CDR3aa: CASSEVGQGDFYGYTF
d_gene: TRBD1; len: 15; j_gene: TRBJ1-5; abundance: NA; v_gene: TRBV4-1; CDR3nt: TGCGCCAGCAGCCAAGAAGGACAGGGCGGGCAGCCCCAGCATTTT; CDR3aa: CASSQEGQGGQPQHF
d_gene: NA; len: 17; j_gene: TRBJ1-5; abundance: NA; v_gene: TRBV19; CDR3nt: TGTGCCAGTAGTACCCGCCTTCAGGGATTGGGCAATCAGCCCCAGCATTTT; CDR3aa: CASSTRLQGLGNQPQHF
d_gene: NA; len: 15; j_gene: TRBJ2-7; abundance: NA; v_gene: TRBV6-1; CDR3nt: TGTGCCACTTTTAGTGGGACTCCCAGCTCCTACGAGCAGTACTTC; CDR3aa: CATFSGTPSSYEQYF
d_gene: NA; len: 16; j_gene: TRBJ2-7; abundance: NA; v_gene: TRBV5-1; CDR3nt: TGCGCCAGCAGCTTGGCCGAGGCCAGGGGTAGTGACGAGCAGTACTTC; CDR3aa: CASSLAEARGSDEQYF
d_gene: NA; len: 13; j_gene: TRBJ1-1; abundance: NA; v_gene: TRBV30; CDR3nt: TGTGCCTGTCTAGGAGAGGTAAACACTGAAGCTTTCTTT; CDR3aa: CACLGEVNTEAFF
d_gene: NA; len: 14; j_gene: TRBJ2-5; abundance: NA; v_gene: TRBV19; CDR3nt: TGTGCCAGTAGTAGGATCGCAGCGGAAGAGACCCAGTACTTC; CDR3aa: CASSRIAAEETQYF
d_gene: NA; len: 11; j_gene: TRBJ1-2; abundance: NA; v_gene: TRBV20-1; CDR3nt: TGCAGCGCCGGAGGGGCAGAGGGCTACACCTTC; CDR3aa: CSAGGAEGYTF
d_gene: TRBD1; len: 12; j_gene: TRBJ2-7; abundance: few; v_gene: TRBV27; CDR3nt: TGTGCCAGCAGTTTTGGGACAGGAGAGCAGTACTTC; CDR3aa: CASSFGTGEQYF
d_gene: TRBD1; len: 14; j_gene: TRBJ1-5; abundance: few; v_gene: TRBV6-5; CDR3nt: TGTGCCAGCAGTCCCGGGACAGTCAATCAGCCCCAGCATTTT; CDR3aa: CASSPGTVNQPQHF
d_gene: TRBD1; len: 14; j_gene: TRBJ1-2; abundance: NA; v_gene: TRBV10-1; CDR3nt: TGCGCCAGCAGTTCACCAGGGGGTGCCTATGGCTACACCTTC; CDR3aa: CASSSPGGAYGYTF
d_gene: TRBD1; len: 13; j_gene: TRBJ1-4; abundance: NA; v_gene: TRBV28; CDR3nt: TGTGCCAGCAGGACAGGGCTACGAGAAAAACTGTTTTTT; CDR3aa: CASRTGLREKLFF
d_gene: NA; len: 16; j_gene: TRBJ1-5; abundance: NA; v_gene: TRBV4-1; CDR3nt: TGCGCCAGCAGCCAAGTACAGGGTAGGGGCAATCAGCCCCAGCATTTT; CDR3aa: CASSQVQGRGNQPQHF
d_gene: NA; len: 14; j_gene: TRBJ1-1; abundance: NA; v_gene: TRBV6-6; CDR3nt: TGTGCCAGCAGTCAACAGGGCGGAGGCACTGAAGCTTTCTTT; CDR3aa: CASSQQGGGTEAFF
d_gene: NA; len: 15; j_gene: TRBJ1-4; abundance: NA; v_gene: TRBV19; CDR3nt: TGTGCCAATATCAGGACGGGGGTGACTAATGAAAAACTGTTTTTT; CDR3aa: CANIRTGVTNEKLFF
d_gene: NA; len: 15; j_gene: TRBJ1-1; abundance: NA; v_gene: TRBV6-1; CDR3nt: TGTGCCAGCAGCGAGAGTCTACAGGGGAACACTGAAGCTTTCTTT; CDR3aa: CASSESLQGNTEAFF
d_gene: TRBD1; len: 14; j_gene: TRBJ1-1; abundance: NA; v_gene: TRBV6-4; CDR3nt: TGTGCCAGCACTAAGGACAGGGGCGACACTGAAGCTTTCTTT; CDR3aa: CASTKDRGDTEAFF
d_gene: NA; len: 13; j_gene: TRBJ1-2; abundance: NA; v_gene: TRBV5-4; CDR3nt: TGTGCCAGCAGCTTAGAACAGAACTATGGCTACACCTTC; CDR3aa: CASSLEQNYGYTF
d_gene: NA; len: 15; j_gene: TRBJ2-7; abundance: NA; v_gene: TRBV19; CDR3nt: TGTGCCAGTAGTATCCGGGTGGAGGGAACGTACGAGCAGTACTTC; CDR3aa: CASSIRVEGTYEQYF
d_gene: NA; len: 16; j_gene: TRBJ2-1; abundance: NA; v_gene: TRBV9; CDR3nt: TGTGCCAGCAGCCCAAGAAGCGGAAGCTCCTACAATGAGCAGTTCTTC; CDR3aa: CASSPRSGSSYNEQFF
d_gene: TRBD1; len: 15; j_gene: TRBJ1-3; abundance: NA; v_gene: TRBV28; CDR3nt: TGTGCCAGCCTGACAGGGGGTGACTCTGGAAACACCATATATTTT; CDR3aa: CASLTGGDSGNTIYF
d_gene: NA; len: 15; j_gene: TRBJ2-5; abundance: NA; v_gene: TRBV2; CDR3nt: TGTGCCAGCAGCGAGCAGGGGTTGAAACAAGAGACCCAGTACTTC; CDR3aa: CASSEQGLKQETQYF
d_gene: NA; len: 13; j_gene: TRBJ2-7; abundance: NA; v_gene: TRBV29-1; CDR3nt: TGCAGCGTTTCATCCCCAGACTCCTACGAGCAGTACTTC; CDR3aa: CSVSSPDSYEQYF
d_gene: NA; len: 14; j_gene: TRBJ2-3; abundance: NA; v_gene: TRBV29-1; CDR3nt: TGCAGCGTTGGAGGGGACACTAGCACAGATACGCAGTATTTT; CDR3aa: CSVGGDTSTDTQYF
d_gene: NA; len: 17; j_gene: TRBJ1-1; abundance: NA; v_gene: TRBV11-2; CDR3nt: TGTGCCAGCAGCTTAGCTCTCACCAAACCCGGGGGTACTGAAGCTTTCTTT; CDR3aa: CASSLALTKPGGTEAFF
d_gene: TRBD1; len: 15; j_gene: TRBJ2-1; abundance: NA; v_gene: TRBV5-1; CDR3nt: TGCGCCAGCAGCTTAGGACAGGGGCCTTACAATGAGCAGTTCTTC; CDR3aa: CASSLGQGPYNEQFF
d_gene: NA; len: 12; j_gene: TRBJ2-5; abundance: NA; v_gene: TRBV19; CDR3nt: TGTGCCAGTATAGACTCCTTAAAGACCCAGTACTTC; CDR3aa: CASIDSLKTQYF
d_gene: NA; len: 13; j_gene: TRBJ1-1; abundance: NA; v_gene: TRBV6-5; CDR3nt: TGTGCCAGCAGTTACTCGGGGAGGGAAGAAGCTTTCTTT; CDR3aa: CASSYSGREEAFF
d_gene: NA; len: 14; j_gene: TRBJ2-1; abundance: NA; v_gene: TRBV11-2; CDR3nt: TGTGCCAGCAGCTTGGACTCGAGTTACAATGAGCAGTTCTTC; CDR3aa: CASSLDSSYNEQFF
d_gene: NA; len: 14; j_gene: TRBJ2-2; abundance: NA; v_gene: TRBV10-3; CDR3nt: TGTGCCATCCCTAGAGGGGGGGGCACCGGGGAGCTGTTTTTT; CDR3aa: CAIPRGGGTGELFF
d_gene: NA; len: 12; j_gene: TRBJ2-7; abundance: NA; v_gene: TRBV2; CDR3nt: TGTGCCAGCAGGGCTCGATCCTACGAGCAGTACTTC; CDR3aa: CASRARSYEQYF
d_gene: NA; len: 16; j_gene: TRBJ1-2; abundance: NA; v_gene: TRBV19; CDR3nt: TGTGCCAGCCACCCCGGGGGGCGGCTCTCGGGGGATGGCTACACCTTC; CDR3aa: CASHPGGRLSGDGYTF